The entry below gives a single T cell receptor (beta chain) sequence along with its context. Its specificity is unknown. The sample belongs to a study of cytomegalovirus exposure and HLA in healthy donors. General study points: In a later analysis, several top co-occurrence clusters appeared linked to parvovirus B19, influenza, CMV and Epstein-Barr virus. Reportedly, a later analysis found an Asian-associated ancestry cluster had fewer N-insertions than the approximately 670-donor mean. Investigators reported around 150 TCR beta chains as tied to cytomegalovirus.

Germline CDR1 is SNHLY and CDR2 is FYNNEI. CDR3 length: 15 amino acids. V shed 2 bases and J shed 2 bases, with 13 bases lying between them. Vbeta (60) and Jbeta (13) primers were used in the PCR. Per the original methods: The count from a later analysis was about 80 million unique TCR beta chains, 9.5 million to 11 million of them shared. TCRdb's table, derived via immunoSEQ multiplex PCR, lists solely in-frame clones and lacks some. V, J and clone size reflect that table, while D and trimming were determined from the DNA. The table includes roughly 130,000 clones, around four fifths detected once. The TCR originated in a human donor in good health. The specimen was PBMCs. The chain has TRBV2 and TRBJ2-7; weak D call: TRBD1 (6 bases). For the CDR3, the DNA is TGTGCCAGCAGTGAACGGACAGCCTCCACCTACGAGCAGTACTTC. It is translated as CASSERTASTYEQYF.